This TCR beta chain is drawn from a study of cytomegalovirus exposure and HLA in healthy donors. Use of 60 Vbeta and 13 Jbeta primers characterized the PCR. Only in-frame clones appear in the TCRdb table, and some are missing; sequencing was by immunoSEQ multiplex PCR. The sample has some 150,000 clones; roughly 75% are singletons. Germline V gives CDR1 ENHRY, CDR2 SYGVKD. J lost 12 bases, V lost 6 bases, and 12 bases had no gene match. CDR3 length: 15 amino acids. Overall study results and limits: A missense DCLRE1C variant was associated with V- and J-gene trimming of TCR beta chains in a later analysis, and an independent cohort replicated the association.

As to this clone: Its specificity is not known.

Input material: PBMCs. This chain connects TRBV10-3 to TRBJ2-1; 12 nucleotides line up with TRBD2. This clonotype was obtained from a man aged 40-49 years in good health and CMV-seropositive. The CDR3 bases are TGTGCCATCAGGACTAGCGGGAGTTCCGTCGACGGGCAGTTCTTC. Amino acids: CAIRTSGSSVDGQFF.